Detailed here is one TCR beta chain. This clone was counted a few times. This receptor's antigen is unknown. No clone much larger than this one lies a single base away; base qualities are absent. CDR3 length: 15 amino acids, cysteine to phenylalanine. The only DNA kept is the CDR3, 45 bases in frame from the first base. At the junction V is shortened by 0 bases and J by 9 bases, with 17 bases in between. Reading the germline V gene (reference sequence) gives CDR1 LGHDT and CDR2 YNNKEL. This record comes from a study of metastatic and nonmetastatic thyroid tumors (dated by TCRdb to 2018 to 2020). Broadly, across the study: Repertoires from peripheral blood and from tumor or nodule tissue samples of malignant and benign thyroid patients were compared. Beyond this particular receptor, the publication reports: In both blood and tumor samples, malignant tumors were reported to have significantly higher TCR beta diversity than benign nodules.

Library creation used PCR. Sequencing relied on an Illumina HiSeq 4000. High-throughput sequencing was used to profile the CDR3 region of the TCR beta-chain in every patient. Per the authors' processing: The researchers built a classifier to tell apart papillary thyroid cancer patients with distant metastasis, based on CDR3 differences among clinicopathological groups. The Shannon index was used to assess repertoire diversity, and the Morisita-Horn index was used to assess tumor-blood repertoire similarity. The public reads were reanalyzed by TCRdb: fastp trimming at Q25, MiXCR alignment, in-frame beta chains only. The authors' filters were not applied to this entry. For this sample the table gives roughly 7,000 clones, of which under 45% were detected only once. The ten largest clonotypes hold approximately 20% of the sample. No treatment had been received by any patient before thyroid surgery. Patient clinical samples collected from about 2012 to 2019 were retrospectively analysed using T-cell receptor beta sequencing.

Recombination connected TRBV3-1 to TRBJ1-2; the D segment could be TRBD1, given 6 matching bases. The sequencing input was tumor tissue. This clonotype was sampled from a female donor with papillary thyroid cancer or a benign thyroid nodule (not recorded which). Some clones in this sample may be carry-over from other donors' samples. The DNA reads TGTGCCAGCAGCCAAGATGGACTCCCGGGACAAAGCTACACCTTC. Its protein product is CASSQDGLPGQSYTF.